One and the same sample provided the 10 T cell receptor beta chains below, sequenced in a study of T cell clonotyping in hematopoietic cell transplantation. Data came from immunoSEQ multiplex PCR; TCRdb stores just in-frame clones and leaves some out. Of more than 40,000 clones in the sample, 95% were seen once. Sequenced material: peripheral blood mononuclear cells. The receptors shown here come from a man aged 25-45 years in good health. Some clones in this sample may be carry-over from other donors' samples.

The chain combines TRBV7-3 with TRBJ2-1; D tentatively reads TRBD1 or TRBD2 (6 bases each). The CDR3 runs 12 residues. Germline V gene sequence: CDR1 SGHTA, CDR2 FQGTGA. Trimming took 4 bases from V and 11 from J, leaving 12 bases between them. The CDR3 region has the DNA TGTGCCAGCAGCTCAAAGGGGGGTCAGCAGTTCTTC. Translation: CASSSKGGQQFF.

The rearrangement joins TRBV9 to TRBJ1-4; 8 nucleotides line up with TRBD1. The CDR3 covers 17 residues. V lost 0 bases, J lost 2 bases, and 6 bases stayed unmatched. Looked up from germline, CDR1 is SGDLS and CDR2 is YYNGEE. CDR3 loop: CASSVGDRGMTNEKLFF. The CDR3 coding sequence is TGTGCCAGCAGCGTAGGTGACAGGGGTATGACTAATGAAAAACTGTTTTTT.

The chain links TRBV9 to TRBJ2-5; D might be TRBD2 (5 bases). This CDR3 has 13 amino acids. The germline V and J ends were trimmed by 0 bases and 6 bases, with 9 bases remaining between them. CDR1 and CDR2 from the germline V gene are SGDLS and YYNGEE. The CDR3 is CASSVELGQTQYF. The CDR3 nucleotides read TGTGCCAGCAGCGTAGAACTAGGGCAGACCCAGTACTTC. Using reference TRBV9 and TRBJ2-5 for the parts outside the CDR3, the full variable domain is DSGVTQTPKHLITATGQRVTLRCSPRSGDLSVYWYQQSLDQGLQFLIQYYNGEERAKGNILERFSAQQFPDLHSELNLSSLELGDSALYFCASSVELGQTQYFGPGTRLLVL.

The V gene is TRBV5-1, the J gene TRBJ2-2; D is undetermined. The CDR3 has 14 residues. V was clipped by 2 bases and J by 1 base, with 6 bases between them. Germline V CDR1 and CDR2: SGHRS, YFSETQ. CDR3 protein: CASSFLQNTGELFF. The DNA for the CDR3 is TGCGCCAGCAGCTTCTTACAGAACACCGGGGAGCTGTTTTTT.

V usage is TRBV27 and J usage is TRBJ2-7, with D unresolved. The germline V and J ends were trimmed by 4 bases and 4 bases, with 8 bases remaining between them. This CDR3 has 12 amino acids. Germline CDR1 MNHEY, CDR2 SMNVEV (reference sequence). This chain's CDR3 is CASSSVGYEQYF. The CDR3 bases are TGTGCCAGCAGTTCGGTAGGGTACGAGCAGTACTTC.

The rearrangement uses TRBV25-1 and TRBJ1-1, with 11 bases identical to TRBD1. The germline V gene has CDR1 MGHDK and CDR2 SYGVNS. The CDR3 spans 17 residues. Trimming took 5 bases from V and 1 from J; bases not matched to a gene: 9. The CDR3 DNA sequence: TGTGCCAGCAGTTCCTACTGGGGACAGGGGGAGAACACTGAAGCTTTCTTT. Translation gives CASSSYWGQGENTEAFF.

This chain uses TRBV9 with TRBJ1-6, with TRBD1 matching 9 bases. The CDR3 loop spans 16 amino acids. V was pared by 4 bases and J by 5 bases, with 7 bases of the junction left unmatched. In germline, CDR1 is SGDLS, CDR2 YYNGEE. CDR3 nucleotides: TGTGCCAGCAGCCCCAGGACAGGGGCGGATAATTCACCCCTCCACTTT. It encodes CASSPRTGADNSPLHF. The variable domain in full, with the rest retrieved from reference TRBV9 and TRBJ1-6, is DSGVTQTPKHLITATGQRVTLRCSPRSGDLSVYWYQQSLDQGLQFLIQYYNGEERAKGNILERFSAQQFPDLHSELNLSSLELGDSALYFCASSPRTGADNSPLHFGNGTRLTVT.

This clone was found once. The V and J genes are TRBV30 and TRBJ1-5; TRBD1 might be the D (5 bases). CDR3 length: 12 residues. Germline values: CDR1 GTSNPN, CDR2 SVGIG (reference sequence). The V end was cut by 5 bases, the J end by 9 bases, with 14 bases between. CDR3 DNA: TGTGCCTGGGGGACGGCGAGGGGGCCCCAGCATTTT. Translated: CAWGTARGPQHF.

The chain carries TRBV7-3 and TRBJ2-7, with 7 positions matching TRBD1. The CDR3 has 14 residues. Germline-derived CDR1 and CDR2 are SGHTA and FQGTGA. The ends lost 5 bases at V and 1 base at J; junction bases unmatched: 5. CDR3 coding DNA: TGTGCCAGCAGCGCCAGGGGGACATCCTACGAGCAGTACTTC. Protein product: CASSARGTSYEQYF.

The J gene is TRBJ2-2, the V gene TRBV7-2; 10 nucleotides line up with TRBD2. CDR3 length: 15 amino acids. J gave up 4 bases and V 4 bases, and 3 bases lay outside the gene matches. Germline values: CDR1 SGHTA, CDR2 FQGNSA. Here the CDR3 DNA reads TGTGCCAGCAGCTCGAGCGGGAGGGCCACCGGGGAGCTGTTTTTT. It codes for CASSSSGRATGELFF.